The 11 T cell receptor beta chains presented below share a single source sample, sequenced in a study of post-analysis software for immune sequencing data. General study results and limits: Controls showed lower frequencies than patients for four to six TRBV segments, and TRBV5-6, TRBV5-1 and TRBV20-1 were among these.

Tagging with unique molecular identifiers was a feature of the TCR beta cDNA libraries. One entry per CDR3 protein, called by TCRdb with MiXCR from the PCR reads. Of a few hundred thousand distinct CDR3 sequences listed, 36% are singletons. No antigen has been identified for these receptors. Sequencing was carried out using blood. These receptors were collected from a girl under 18 with multiple sclerosis.

This clonotype occurred a few times. V usage is TRBV15 and J usage is TRBJ1-4, with 8 bases aligning to TRBD1. The CDR3 loop spans 16 amino acids. Germline-derived CDR1 and CDR2 are LNHNV and YYDKDF (reference sequence). V was clipped by 1 base and J by 8 bases; unmatched bases: 9. The CDR3 protein is CATSRGRAGGREKLFF. As DNA, the CDR3 is TGTGCCACCAGCAGAGGTCGGGCAGGGGGCCGAGAAAAACTGTTTTTT.

This clonotype was seen a handful of times. This may come from a read error, since a much larger clone is one base off. V is TRBV24-1 and J is TRBJ2-1, with a possible D match to TRBD1 (8 bases). V lost 0 bases, J lost 8 bases, and 16 bases lay in between. The CDR3 spans 16 residues. Germline CDR1 is KGHDR and CDR2 is SFDVKD. The DNA of the CDR3 is TGTGCCACCAGTGATTTGGGCCAGGGGGCGGGGGATGAGCAGTTCTTC. Protein sequence: CATSDLGQGAGDEQFF.

This clonotype was observed many times. The rearrangement uses TRBV5-1 and TRBJ2-5; D perhaps matches TRBD2 (6 bases). From germline, CDR1 is SGHRS and CDR2 YFSETQ. The CDR3 covers 13 residues. Trimming took 1 base from V and 3 from J, leaving 7 bases between them. The CDR3 reads CASSLSGEETQYF. DNA of the CDR3: TGCGCCAGCAGCTTGTCGGGGGAAGAGACCCAGTACTTC.

This clonotype was seen at least ten times. The rearrangement joins TRBV5-1 to TRBJ1-2; 8 nucleotides line up with TRBD1. Germline lookup yields CDR1 SGHRS and CDR2 YFSETQ. With 4 bases clipped from V and 5 bases from J, the junction kept 4 bases outside the gene matches. The CDR3 is 13 residues long. CDR3: CASSADRDYGYTF. As DNA, the CDR3 is TGCGCCAGCAGCGCGGACAGGGATTATGGCTACACCTTC.

Many counts were recorded for this clonotype. This chain uses TRBV18 with TRBJ2-1; 8 positions agree with TRBD1. V lost 5 bases to trimming and J lost 4 bases; unmatched junction nucleotides: 7. The CDR3 has 15 residues. Per the germline V gene, CDR1 is KGHSH and CDR2 is LQKENI. In DNA form, the CDR3 reads TGTGCCAGCTCATTACAGGGGGGAGGATACAATGAGCAGTTCTTC. It translates to CASSLQGGGYNEQFF.

On this clonotype itself: A read error is possible here, since a much larger clone lies one base away. The V gene is TRBV29-1, the J gene TRBJ2-1; 10 bases align to TRBD2. The end of the DNA is better explained by TRBJ2-7, so the J call may be wrong. CDR1 is SQVTM and CDR2 is ANQGSEA in the germline V gene. CDR3 length: 13 residues. CDR3 in DNA: TGCAGCGGGCAGCGGGGGGGAGACAATGAGCAGTACTTC. It codes for CSGQRGGDNEQYF.

This clonotype appeared a few times. CDR3 loop: CASSPRLAGKLRYNERYF. The CDR3 coding sequence is TGTGCCAGCAGCCCCAGACTAGCGGGAAAATTACGGTACAATGAGCGGTACTTC. The chain links TRBV7-2 to TRBJ2-5; TRBD2 agrees at 11 bases. CDR3 length equals 18 residues. Unmatched junction bases numbered 24, after V lost 5 bases and J lost 13 bases. CDR1 is SGHTA and CDR2 is FQGNSA in the germline V gene.

The chain has TRBV29-1 and TRBJ2-4; TRBD2 is a possible D gene (6 bases). The germline V and J ends were trimmed by 4 bases and 2 bases, with 9 bases remaining between them. From germline, CDR1 is SQVTM and CDR2 ANQGSEA. CDR3 length equals 13 residues. The CDR3 protein is CSVGGVSKNIQYF. CDR3 bases: TGCAGCGTTGGGGGGGTTTCCAAAAACATTCAGTACTTC.

This clonotype was detected ten times or more. The chain recombines TRBV12-3 or TRBV12-4 with TRBJ1-2; D gene uncertain. Trimming removed 5 bases at V and 4 bases at J, with 5 bases between. This CDR3 region has 11 residues. For the CDR3, the DNA is TGTGCCAGCAGTATGGGCTATGGCTACACCTTC. Protein sequence: CASSMGYGYTF.

The chain combines TRBV20-1 with TRBJ2-2, with 7 bases fitting TRBD1. J gave up 4 bases and V 5 bases, and 10 bases lay outside the gene matches. The CDR3 totals 15 residues. Germline CDR1 is DFQATT and CDR2 is SNEGSKA (reference sequence). DNA for the CDR3: TGCAGTGCTCTCGACAGGGTTCTACCCACCGGGGAGCTGTTTTTT. It encodes CSALDRVLPTGELFF.

Of note for this clonotype: A much larger clone is a single base away; this may be a read error. The chain has TRBV6-5 and TRBJ2-7, with D tentatively TRBD2 (6 bases). The DNA end favors TRBJ2-5, so the J call may be wrong. Germline values: CDR1 MNHEY, CDR2 SVGAGI. This CDR3 region has 13 residues. CDR3 amino acids: CASGGLVGETQYF. For the CDR3, the DNA is TGTGCCAGCGGAGGGTTAGTGGGGGAGACCCAGTACTTC.